The 6 T cell receptor beta chains below all came from one sample that was sequenced in a study of graft-versus-host responses after intestinal transplantation. The protocol was immunoSEQ multiplex PCR, while the TCRdb copy is restricted to in-frame clones and leaves out a portion. The repertoire holds about 88,000 clones, with approximately 89% as singletons. These receptors are not linked to any known antigen. The sequences come from unstimulated CD4+ T cells sorted from spleen or lymph node cells, collected before transplant. The source is a human donor who was the organ donor for an intestinal transplant.

V usage is TRBV6-5 and J usage is TRBJ1-4; no firm D call. V gave up 5 bases and J gave up 11 bases, with 12 bases separating them. CDR3 length: 12 amino acids. Germline V lookup: CDR1 MNHEY, CDR2 SVGAGI. The CDR3 region is CASSPGGYKLFF. As DNA, the CDR3 is TGTGCCAGCAGTCCTGGAGGGTACAAACTGTTTTTT.

This sequence joins TRBV7-2 and TRBJ2-7; TRBD1 is a possible D gene (6 bases). With 3 bases removed from V and 2 bases from J, the gap between germline ends came to 14 bases. The CDR3 contains 15 residues. CDR1 SGHTA and CDR2 FQGNSA come from the germline V gene. The CDR3 region is CASSFGRGPTYEQYF. In DNA form, the CDR3 reads TGTGCCAGCAGCTTCGGCAGGGGCCCGACCTACGAGCAGTACTTC.

The CDR3: CASSGERGETQYF. The CDR3 nucleotides are TGTGCCAGCAGTGGGGAAAGGGGAGAGACCCAGTACTTC. The rearrangement links TRBV5-4 to TRBJ2-5, with D perhaps TRBD1 (5 bases). V lost 5 bases to trimming and J lost 4 bases, with 12 bases between them. The CDR3 is 13 amino acids. Looked up from germline, CDR1 is SGHNT and CDR2 is YYREEE (reference sequence).

The chain joins TRBV7-6 to TRBJ2-2; D perhaps matches TRBD1 (5 bases). Trimming removed 6 bases from V and 1 base from J, with 15 bases in between. This CDR3 comprises 16 residues. Germline lookup yields CDR1 SGHVS and CDR2 FNYEAQ. CDR3 amino acids: CASRPNRFLNTGELFF. CDR3 DNA sequence: TGTGCCAGCAGACCTAACAGGTTTTTGAACACCGGGGAGCTGTTTTTT. Variable domain in full (rest from reference TRBV7-6 and TRBJ2-2): GAGVSQSPRYKVTKRGQDVALRCDPISGHVSLYWYRQALGQGPEFLTYFNYEAQQDKSGLPNDRFSAERPEGSISTLTIQRTEQRDSAMYRCASRPNRFLNTGELFFGEGSRLTVL.

This clone appeared a single time. The rearrangement links TRBV28 to TRBJ1-2; D call uncertain. Looked up from germline, CDR1 is MDHEN and CDR2 is SYDVKM. Trimming left V 7 bases short and J 4 bases short, with 7 bases between. This CDR3 contains 11 residues. The CDR3 region is CASNSGYGYTF. The CDR3 region has the DNA TGTGCCAGCAACTCAGGCTATGGCTACACCTTC.

The chain is built from TRBV11-2 and TRBJ2-1, with 10 nucleotides matching TRBD1. CDR1 SGHAT and CDR2 FQNNGV come from the germline V gene. The V gene end was trimmed by 3 bases and the J gene end by 3 bases; junction bases not matched to a gene: 2. The CDR3 totals 15 residues. The CDR3 DNA follows: TGTGCCAGCAGCTTTGGACAGGGGGGCTACAATGAGCAGTTCTTC. Translation: CASSFGQGGYNEQFF.